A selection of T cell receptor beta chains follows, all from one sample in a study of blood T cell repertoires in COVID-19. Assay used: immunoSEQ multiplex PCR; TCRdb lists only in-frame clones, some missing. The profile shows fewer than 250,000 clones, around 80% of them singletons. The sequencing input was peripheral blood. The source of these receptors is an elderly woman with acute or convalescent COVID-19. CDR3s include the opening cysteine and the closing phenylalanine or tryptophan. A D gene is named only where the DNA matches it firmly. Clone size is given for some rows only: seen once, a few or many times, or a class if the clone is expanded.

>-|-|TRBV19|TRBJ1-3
TGTGCCAGTAGTACGGACAGTTCTGGAAACACCATATATTTT
CASSTDSSGNTIYF
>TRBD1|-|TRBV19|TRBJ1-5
TGTGCCAGTAGTGCGTCCCTGGACAGGGATAATCAGCCCCAGCATTTT
CASSASLDRDNQPQHF
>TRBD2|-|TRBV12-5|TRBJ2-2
TGTGCTAGCCGACCTAGAGCGGGGGCCGCCGGGGAGCTGTTTTTT
CASRPRAGAAGELFF
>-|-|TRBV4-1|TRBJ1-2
TGCGCCAGCAGCCAGGGAGGGGATCAGGGTGGCTACACCTTC
CASSQGGDQGGYTF
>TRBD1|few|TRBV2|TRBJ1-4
TGTGCCAGCAGACCGGGACAGAGTAATGAAAAACTGTTTTTT
CASRPGQSNEKLFF
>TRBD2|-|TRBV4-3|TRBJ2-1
TGCGCCAGCAGCATTAACCCGCCGGGACTAGCGGGGGGACGGAATGAGCAGTTCTTC
CASSINPPGLAGGRNEQFF
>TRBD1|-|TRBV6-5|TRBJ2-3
TGTGCCATCTCGGACAGGGTTGCAGATACGCAGTATTTT
CAISDRVADTQYF
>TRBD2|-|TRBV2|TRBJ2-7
TGTGCCAGCAGAGCTAGCGGTAGCTCCTACGAGCAGTACTTC
CASRASGSSYEQYF
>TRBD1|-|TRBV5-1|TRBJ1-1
TGCGCCAGCAGCGTGGACAGGGAAAACGAAGCTTTCTTT
CASSVDRENEAFF
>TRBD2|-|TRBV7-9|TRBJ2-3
TGTGCCAGCAGCCCATGGGGACTAGCGGAGGGAGATACGCAGTATTTT
CASSPWGLAEGDTQYF
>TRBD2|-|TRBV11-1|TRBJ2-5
TGTGCCAGCAGGTTTAGCGGGGGGCCACAAGAGACCCAGTACTTC
CASRFSGGPQETQYF
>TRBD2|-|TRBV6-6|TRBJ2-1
TGTGCCAGCAGTCTGAAGGCTAGCGGGAGGGGGGGAGGATACAATGAGCAGTTCTTC
CASSLKASGRGGGYNEQFF
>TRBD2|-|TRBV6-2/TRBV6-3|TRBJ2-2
TGTGCCAGCAGTTTCCGCGGGAGACGCGGGGAGCTGTTTTTT
CASSFRGRRGELFF
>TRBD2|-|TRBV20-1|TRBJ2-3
TGCAGTGCTAGTTCGCGTTTAGGGCTAGCGGGTTCTAGCACAGATACGCAGTATTTT
CSASSRLGLAGSSTDTQYF
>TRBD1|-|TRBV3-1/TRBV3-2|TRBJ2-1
TGTGCCAGCAGCCAAGATACAGGGACAGGGGTCAATGAGCAGTTCTTC
CASSQDTGTGVNEQFF
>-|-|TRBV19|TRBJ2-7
TGTGCCAGTAGTCCGCTGGACGCGGGCGAGCAGTACTTC
CASSPLDAGEQYF
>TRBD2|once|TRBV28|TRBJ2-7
TGTGCCAGCAGCGTTAGCGGGGGGAGGGGTTACGAGCAGTACTTC
CASSVSGGRGYEQYF
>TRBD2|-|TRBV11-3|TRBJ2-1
TGTGCCAGCAGCTACGGGGGGGTTTCCTACAATGAGCAGTTCTTC
CASSYGGVSYNEQFF
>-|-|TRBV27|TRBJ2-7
TGTGCCAGCAGTTTGACAGGTCTTTACGAGCAGTACTTC
CASSLTGLYEQYF
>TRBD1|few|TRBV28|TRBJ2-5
TGTGCCAGCAGGAACAGGGGGCAAGAGACCCAGTACTTC
CASRNRGQETQYF
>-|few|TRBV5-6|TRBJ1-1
TGTGCCAGCAGCTTCGGGGACAAGACTGAAGCTTTCTTT
CASSFGDKTEAFF
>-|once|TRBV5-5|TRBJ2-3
TGTGCCAGCAGCTTGGGGAGTAGCACAGATACGCAGTATTTT
CASSLGSSTDTQYF
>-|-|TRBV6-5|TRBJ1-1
TGTGCCAGCAGTCCACTAGGAGGCACTGAAGCTTTCTTT
CASSPLGGTEAFF
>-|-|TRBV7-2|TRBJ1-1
TGTGCCAGCAGCTTAGCAAGACTAGGAGGGAACACTGAAGCTTTCTTT
CASSLARLGGNTEAFF
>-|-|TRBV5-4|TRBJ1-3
TGTGCCAGCAGCTTGGGAGGAGCTGGAAACACCATATATTTT
CASSLGGAGNTIYF
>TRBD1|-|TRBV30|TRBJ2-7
TGTGCCTGGAGGGATCCCGGGACAGGGACCTACGAGCAGTACTTC
CAWRDPGTGTYEQYF
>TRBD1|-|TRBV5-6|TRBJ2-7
TGTGCCAGCGTTCGGACAGGGACCTACGAGCAGTACTTC
CASVRTGTYEQYF
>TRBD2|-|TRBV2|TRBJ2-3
TGTGCCAGCACCAAGACTAGCGGGAGCGCAGATACGCAGTATTTT
CASTKTSGSADTQYF
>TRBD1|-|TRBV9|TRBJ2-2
TGTGCCAGCAGCGTAGTAGGGACAGGGTTGGGCACCGGGGAGCTGTTTTTT
CASSVVGTGLGTGELFF
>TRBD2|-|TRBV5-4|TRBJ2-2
TGTGCCAGCAGCGCCACTAGCGGGGTCACCCCCGGGGAGCTGTTTTTT
CASSATSGVTPGELFF
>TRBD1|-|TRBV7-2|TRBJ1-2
TGTGCCAGCAGGAAAGACAGGGCGTCATCTTCCTATGGCTACACCTTC
CASRKDRASSSYGYTF
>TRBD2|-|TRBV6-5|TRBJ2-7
TGTGCCAGCCGGGCTAGCGGGGGCCTCCACTACGAGCAGTACTTC
CASRASGGLHYEQYF
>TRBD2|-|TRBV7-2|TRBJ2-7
TGTGCCAGCAGCTTTGAAATAGCGGGAAGGAACACCTACGAGCAGTACTTC
CASSFEIAGRNTYEQYF
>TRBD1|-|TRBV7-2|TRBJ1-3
TGTGCCAGCAGCTCCCCAGGACAGGGGTCGGGAAACACCATATATTTT
CASSSPGQGSGNTIYF
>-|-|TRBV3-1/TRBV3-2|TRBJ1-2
TGTGCCAGCAGCCAAGGTGTGGGGGCGAATGGCTACACCTTC
CASSQGVGANGYTF
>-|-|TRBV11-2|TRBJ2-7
TGTGCCAGCAGACACCTCGGGGTAGCTTCGGACGAGCAGTACTTC
CASRHLGVASDEQYF
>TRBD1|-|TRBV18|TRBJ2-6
TGTGCCAGCTCACCCCGGGACAGGGAAGGCTCTGGGGCCAACGTCCTGACTTTC
CASSPRDREGSGANVLTF
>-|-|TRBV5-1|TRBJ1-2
TGCGCCAGCAGCTTGACCCCCGGCTATGGCTACACCTTC
CASSLTPGYGYTF
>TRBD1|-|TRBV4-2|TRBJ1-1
TGTGCCAGCAGCCACCTAGCGGGACAGGGGTACGCTGAAGCTTTCTTT
CASSHLAGQGYAEAFF
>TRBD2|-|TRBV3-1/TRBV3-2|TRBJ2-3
TGTGCCAGCAGCTTTGGACCGCGGGGGACCACAGATACGCAGTATTTT
CASSFGPRGTTDTQYF